The text below deals with one T cell receptor (beta chain). Its antigen is unknown. The data were obtained in a study of shared clonotypes between healthy human individuals. Per the original methods: There were no quality scores in the junction-only immunoSEQ sequences, so filtering differed. This table comes from immunoSEQ multiplex PCR, and its TCRdb copy is limited to in-frame clones, with some not included. V and J calls and clone size are given by that table; D and trimming were obtained from the DNA. Found here are some 1.4 million clones, roughly 96% of them singletons; the top ten hold roughly 1.2%. Trimming removed 1 base from V and 7 bases from J, with 16 bases in between. The CDR3 totals 16 residues. Germline V gives CDR1 SEHNR, CDR2 FQNEAQ (reference sequence). Findings and limits, study-wide: The study found 4.5% to 6% of naive CD4 clonotypes shared across a few donors. Clonotypes shared by all four donors outscored non-shared clonotypes in generation probability.

J is TRBJ2-2 and V is TRBV7-9; no clear D gene. The sample was naive CD4+ T cells sorted from blood. Subset in this sample: CD45RA+ positively selected. The receptor comes from a man aged 25 to 45 in good health. The CDR3, as DNA: TGTGCCAGCAGCTTAGTTGTTCCTACGGGCTTCGGGGAGCTGTTTTTT. It codes for CASSLVVPTGFGELFF.